This TCR beta chain was found in a study of response to subunit inactivated influenza vaccine. Study-level points and caveats: A suggestion made by the authors is that each seasonal influenza vaccination recruits few new T cells.

V was pared by 8 bases and J by 3 bases, with 12 bases of the junction left unmatched. Germline V gene data show CDR1 as DFQATT and CDR2 as SNEGSKA (reference sequence). This CDR3 is 16 amino acids long. TCRdb reprocessed the RT-PCR reads via MiXCR and lists one record per CDR3 protein. The sample holds approximately 700,000 distinct CDR3 sequences, around 14% seen once. About this clonotype itself: Antigen: not known.

The sample here was PBMCs from blood, taken 11 to 12 days after vaccination. The chain employs TRBV20-1 and TRBJ2-2; 10 bases are a match to TRBD2. The source of this sequence is a man over 45 who received an inactivated influenza vaccine. The CDR3 bases are TGCAGTACCGGGAAGCGGGGGGGCCGTTACACCGGGGAGCTGTTTTTT. This codes for CSTGKRGGRYTGELFF.